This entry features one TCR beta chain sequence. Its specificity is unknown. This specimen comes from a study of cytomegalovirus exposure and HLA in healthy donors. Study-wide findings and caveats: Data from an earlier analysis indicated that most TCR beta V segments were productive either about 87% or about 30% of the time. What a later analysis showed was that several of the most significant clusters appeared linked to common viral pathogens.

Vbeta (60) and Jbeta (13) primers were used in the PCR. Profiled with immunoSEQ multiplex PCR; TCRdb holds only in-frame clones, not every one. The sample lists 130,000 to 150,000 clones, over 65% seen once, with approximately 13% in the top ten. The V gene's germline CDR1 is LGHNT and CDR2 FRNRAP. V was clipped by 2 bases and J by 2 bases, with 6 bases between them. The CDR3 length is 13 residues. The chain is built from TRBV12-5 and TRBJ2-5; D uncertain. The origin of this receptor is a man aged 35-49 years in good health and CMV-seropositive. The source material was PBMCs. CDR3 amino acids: CASGLTEQETQYF. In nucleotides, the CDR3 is TGTGCTAGTGGTTTGACAGAACAAGAGACCCAGTACTTC.